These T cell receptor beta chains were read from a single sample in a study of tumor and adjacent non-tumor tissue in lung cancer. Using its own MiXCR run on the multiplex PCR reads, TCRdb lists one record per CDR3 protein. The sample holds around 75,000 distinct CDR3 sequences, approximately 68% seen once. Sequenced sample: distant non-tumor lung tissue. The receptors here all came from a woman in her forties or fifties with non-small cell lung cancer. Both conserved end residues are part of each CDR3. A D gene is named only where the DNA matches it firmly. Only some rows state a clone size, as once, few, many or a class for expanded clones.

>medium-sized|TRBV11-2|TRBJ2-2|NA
CASTSFDTGELFF
TGTGCCAGCACCTCCTTCGACACCGGGGAGCTGTTTTTT
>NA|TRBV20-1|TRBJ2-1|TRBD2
CRSRWTSNEQFF
TGCCGTTCCAGATGGACTAGTAATGAGCAGTTCTTC
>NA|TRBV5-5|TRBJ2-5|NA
CASSQMMETQYF
TGTGCCAGCAGCCAAATGATGGAGACCCAGTACTTC
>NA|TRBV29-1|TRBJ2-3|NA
CSAPGPRAGSSDTQYF
TGCAGCGCTCCGGGACCCCGAGCGGGTAGCTCAGATACGCAGTATTTT
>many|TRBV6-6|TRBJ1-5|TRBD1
CASSPIGVQGGINQPQHF
TGTGCCAGCAGCCCTATCGGCGTGCAGGGGGGGATTAATCAGCCCCAGCATTTT
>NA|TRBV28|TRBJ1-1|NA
CAIPKSNAEAFF
TGTGCCATCCCTAAGAGTAACGCTGAAGCTTTCTTT
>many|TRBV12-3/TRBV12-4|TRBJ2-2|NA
CASSFGPGELFF
TGTGCCAGCAGTTTTGGTCCCGGGGAGCTGTTTTTT
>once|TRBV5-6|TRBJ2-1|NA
CPSSLEVGGRTGGQFF
TGTCCCAGCAGCTTGGAGGTGGGAGGCAGAACTGGTGGGCAGTTCTTC
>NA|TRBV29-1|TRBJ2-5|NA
CRAARGQGETQYF
TGCAGGGCAGCTCGGGGTCAGGGGGAGACCCAGTACTTC
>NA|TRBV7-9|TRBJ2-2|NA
CASRIQTGELFF
TGTGCCAGCAGGATTCAGACCGGGGAGCTGTTTTTT
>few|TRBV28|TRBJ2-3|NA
CASSLLDTQYF
TGTGCCAGCAGTTTATTAGATACGCAGTATTTT